Reported below is one TCR beta chain. These data are taken from a study of shared clonotypes between healthy human individuals. In germline, CDR1 is PRHDT, CDR2 FYEKMQ (reference sequence). The CDR3 length is 13 residues. The V and J ends lost 4 bases and 8 bases respectively, with 12 bases between them. Researchers divided each subset's genomic DNA evenly across several immunoSEQ plates. The data were produced by immunoSEQ multiplex PCR, yet TCRdb's version contains in-frame clones alone and is incomplete. The sample includes about half a million clones, roughly 85% of them seen just once. This chain links TRBV13 with TRBJ2-1; D perhaps matches TRBD2 (6 bases). This receptor was taken from a woman in her thirties or forties in good health. Some clones in this sample may be carry-over from other donors' samples. The source material was PBMCs. This CDR3 reads CASSSTAGYEQFF. CDR3 nucleotide sequence: TGTGCCAGCAGCTCGACGGCGGGATATGAGCAGTTCTTC. Drawing the rest from reference TRBV13 and TRBJ2-1, the complete variable domain is AAGVIQSPRHLIKEKRETATLKCYPIPRHDTVYWYQQGPGQDPQFLISFYEKMQSDKGSIPDRFSAQQFSDYHSELNMSSLELGDSALYFCASSSTAGYEQFFGPGTRLTVL.